The T cell receptor (beta chain) under discussion was sequenced for a study of identical twins. Whole-study results and caveats: High-abundance cord blood beta clonotypes had fewer insertions; memory repertoires showed none.

MiXCR, applied by TCRdb to the 5' RACE reads, yields one record per CDR3 protein. The sample contains 450,000 or so distinct CDR3 sequences, approximately 24% of which appear only once. The CDR3 has 15 residues. Trimming cost V 1 base and J 3 bases, with 13 bases left between them. As to this clonotype: Its cognate antigen is unknown.

This same sample was also part of a study on T cells expressing NK-cell markers.

The sample consisted of CD4+ T cells sorted from blood. The V and J genes are TRBV12-3 or TRBV12-4 and TRBJ2-7; tentatively, D is TRBD1 or TRBD2 (6 bases each). The sequence derives from a woman aged 18-35 years in good health. The CDR3 here is CASSLGDRGHYEQYF. CDR3 DNA sequence: TGTGCCAGCAGTTTAGGTGATCGGGGGCACTACGAGCAGTACTTC.